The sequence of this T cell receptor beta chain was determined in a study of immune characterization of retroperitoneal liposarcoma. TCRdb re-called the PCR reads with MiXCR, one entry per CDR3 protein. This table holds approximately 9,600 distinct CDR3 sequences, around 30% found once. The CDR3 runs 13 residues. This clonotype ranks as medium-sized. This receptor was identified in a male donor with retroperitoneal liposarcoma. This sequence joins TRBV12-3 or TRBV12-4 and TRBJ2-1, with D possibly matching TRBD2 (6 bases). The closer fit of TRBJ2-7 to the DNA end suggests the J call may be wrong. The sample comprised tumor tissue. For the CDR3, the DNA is TGTGCCAGCAGTTTGGGGGAGGTGCAGGAGCAGTACTTC. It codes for CASSLGEVQEQYF.